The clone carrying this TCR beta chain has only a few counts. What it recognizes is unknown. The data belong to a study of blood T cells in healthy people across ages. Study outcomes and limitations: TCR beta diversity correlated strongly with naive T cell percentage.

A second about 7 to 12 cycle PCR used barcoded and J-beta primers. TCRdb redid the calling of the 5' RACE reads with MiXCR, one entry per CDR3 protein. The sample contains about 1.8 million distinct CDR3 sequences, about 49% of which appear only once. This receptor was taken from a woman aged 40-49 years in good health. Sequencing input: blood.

The chain's CDR3 is CASSPLEAGGPHNEQFF. DNA of the CDR3: TGTGCCAGCAGCCCCCTAGAGGCGGGGGGGCCCCACAATGAGCAGTTCTTC. The chain recombines TRBV3-1 with TRBJ2-1; 9 bases fit TRBD2. This CDR3 is built from 17 residues. CDR1 is LGHDT, CDR2 YNNKEL, per germline (reference sequence). Trimming at V came to 4 bases and at J to 5 bases, leaving 12 bases not matched to a gene.